The clone carrying this T cell receptor beta chain was counted only a few times. Its antigen is not identified. TCRdb re-called the 5' RACE reads through MiXCR, storing one row per CDR3 protein. Of hundreds of thousands of distinct CDR3 sequences listed, roughly 19% are singletons. This record belongs to a study of T-cell memory formation after mild COVID-19. Study at large: The two donors had largely donor-specific TCR clusters.

General study results and limits: The pre-infection memory compartment contained some responding clones, suggesting cross-reactive memory joined. The authors did not confirm SARS-CoV-2 specificity of second-wave clones peaking day 37. CD4+ bias marked clones expanding day 15 to 37, unlike balanced contracting clones.

Germline V gene sequence: CDR1 SGHRS, CDR2 YFSETQ. This CDR3 is built from 14 residues. The germline V and J ends were trimmed by 0 bases and 2 bases, with 6 bases remaining between them. This rearrangement joins TRBV5-1 to TRBJ1-3, with D possibly being TRBD1 (6 bases). The sequencing input was PBMCs or a T cell subset sorted from them (not recorded which). This TCR was recovered from a man younger than 35 who had mild COVID-19 (a few samples of this study predate the infection). Cell type and time point are not known. The CDR3 region has the DNA TGCGCCAGCAGCTTGGGGGACACTGGAAACACCATATATTTT. Translating it yields CASSLGDTGNTIYF.